The 31 T cell receptor beta chains below come from one sample, sequenced in a study of blood T cell repertoires in COVID-19. Sequencing used immunoSEQ multiplex PCR; TCRdb keeps in-frame clones, though not all of them. The sample includes 140,000 or so clones, roughly 86% seen only once; the top ten take roughly 1.9%. Sequenced input: peripheral blood. The receptors derive from a man in his 70s with acute or convalescent COVID-19.

V is TRBV6-6 and J is TRBJ2-3, with 11 bases fitting TRBD2. The CDR3 contains 16 residues. Germline lookup yields CDR1 MNHNY and CDR2 SVGAGI (reference sequence). V lost 7 bases to trimming and J lost 5 bases; unmatched junction nucleotides: 11. The CDR3 spells CASTPSGGSWGDTQYF. The CDR3 DNA is TGTGCCAGCACCCCTAGCGGGGGGTCGTGGGGAGATACGCAGTATTTT.

In its sample, this clone was seen a few times. V and J are TRBV10-3 and TRBJ1-5, with D unclear. This CDR3 spans 16 amino acids. The ends were cut back, 0 bases at V and 7 bases at J, with 16 bases in the middle. Germline loops: CDR1 ENHRY, CDR2 SYGVKD. The CDR3 here is CAISESAAVEEQPQHF. CDR3 nucleotides: TGTGCCATCAGTGAGTCCGCGGCAGTCGAGGAGCAGCCCCAGCATTTT.

In this sample, this clone turned up a few times. The J gene is TRBJ2-4, the V gene TRBV5-1; 7 bases are shared with TRBD2. CDR3 size: 13 residues. Germline V CDR1 and CDR2: SGHRS, YFSETQ. V shed 3 bases, J shed 9 bases, and the junction held 6 bases outside the gene matches. CDR3 protein: CASSSGSGGIQYF. The CDR3 region has the DNA TGCGCCAGCAGCTCTGGTTCGGGGGGCATTCAGTACTTC.

CDR3 nucleotide sequence: TGCAGCGTTTTGGGCGGGTATGGTAAAGATACGCAGTATTTT. Translated, it gives CSVLGGYGKDTQYF. This chain links TRBV29-1 with TRBJ2-3, with a tentative D call TRBD2 (5 bases). Trimming cost V 5 bases and J 5 bases, with 17 bases left between them. The germline V gene encodes CDR1 SQVTM and CDR2 ANQGSEA. This CDR3 has 14 amino acids.

V and J are TRBV3-1 (or the pseudogene TRBV3-2) and TRBJ1-3; tentatively, D is TRBD1 (5 bases). CDR3 size: 14 residues. CDR1 LGHDT and CDR2 YNNKEL come from the germline V gene (reference sequence). V lost 8 bases and J 1 base, leaving 12 bases between the germline ends. This CDR3 reads CASSTQGSGNTIYF. The DNA of the CDR3 is TGTGCCAGCTCAACCCAGGGATCTGGAAACACCATATATTTT.

The chain couples TRBV7-3 to TRBJ2-7, with TRBD1 identical over 9 bases. Germline-derived CDR1 and CDR2 are SGHTA and FQGTGA. With 5 bases clipped from V and 3 bases from J, the junction kept 5 bases outside the gene matches. The CDR3 loop spans 14 amino acids. The CDR3 coding sequence is TGTGCCAGCAGCCCCTCGGGACAGGGCTACGAGCAGTACTTC. Translating it yields CASSPSGQGYEQYF.

The chain is built from TRBV20-1 and TRBJ1-1; D is undetermined. The CDR3 consists of 14 residues. Germline V CDR1 and CDR2: DFQATT, SNEGSKA (reference sequence). V dropped 3 bases and J dropped 0 bases, with 11 bases sitting between them. CDR3 sequence: CSASPRQMNTEAFF. The DNA for the CDR3 is TGCAGTGCTAGTCCCCGCCAGATGAACACTGAAGCTTTCTTT.

The rearrangement links TRBV27 to TRBJ2-1; D is unclear. This CDR3 spans 16 amino acids. Trimming took off 7 bases at V and 0 bases at J, with 16 bases between the two ends. Germline V gene sequence: CDR1 MNHEY, CDR2 SMNVEV (reference sequence). DNA of the CDR3: TGTGCCAGCACCACCCTCTCGGGTAGCTCCTACAATGAGCAGTTCTTC. This translates into CASTTLSGSSYNEQFF.

The gene calls are TRBV7-9 and TRBJ2-5; D might be TRBD1 (6 bases). In germline, CDR1 is SEHNR, CDR2 FQNEAQ (reference sequence). The V and J ends lost 5 bases and 5 bases respectively, with 18 bases between them. This CDR3 is built from 15 residues. The CDR3 loop reads CASSRTQGIQETQYF. The DNA for the CDR3 is TGTGCCAGCAGCCGCACCCAGGGGATTCAGGAGACCCAGTACTTC.

The chain has TRBV2 and TRBJ1-2, with 9 bases fitting TRBD1. V gave up 4 bases and J gave up 6 bases; unmatched junction bases: 12. The germline V gene encodes CDR1 SNHLY and CDR2 FYNNEI. This CDR3 is 16 amino acids long. For the CDR3, the DNA is TGTGCCAGCAGTGCAAGGGGGGGACAGGGCTTCGATGGCTACACCTTC. It specifies CASSARGGQGFDGYTF.

The chain links TRBV7-6 to TRBJ1-3; D uncertain. Germline V gene data show CDR1 as SGHVS and CDR2 as FNYEAQ. V lost 0 bases to trimming and J lost 0 bases, with 18 bases between them. The length of the CDR3 is 19 residues. The CDR3 sequence: CASSLAPQGLSGSGNTIYF. CDR3 sequence (DNA): TGTGCCAGCAGCTTAGCCCCTCAAGGACTCTCAGGCTCTGGAAACACCATATATTTT.

Notes on this clone: Other DNA sequences in the sample encode the same CDR3. The CDR3 sequence is CATGGPQETQYF. In DNA form, the CDR3 reads TGTGCCACAGGAGGACCCCAAGAGACCCAGTACTTC. The J gene is TRBJ2-5, the V gene TRBV24-1; a weak D match, TRBD2 (5 bases). The CDR3 runs to 12 residues. Between the trimmed V and J ends, which lost 10 bases and 1 base, there was a span of 9 bases. CDR1 and CDR2 from the germline V gene are KGHDR and SFDVKD.

This clone occurred a few times. The chain has TRBV28 and TRBJ1-1; a possible D gene is TRBD1 (6 bases). The germline V gene encodes CDR1 MDHEN and CDR2 SYDVKM. V was cut by 1 base and J by 7 bases, with 13 bases left in between. There are 14 residues in the CDR3. CDR3 sequence: CASSLSLGQFEAFF. In DNA form, the CDR3 reads TGTGCCAGCAGTTTATCACTCGGACAGTTTGAAGCTTTCTTT.

This chain connects TRBV5-1 to TRBJ2-7; 10 bases line up with TRBD2. Germline V gives CDR1 SGHRS, CDR2 YFSETQ. Germline trimming cut 4 bases from V and 4 bases from J; bases unmatched to any gene: 8. The CDR3 is made up of 15 amino acids. CDR3 protein: CASSGVAGGFYEQYF. The CDR3 DNA is TGCGCCAGCAGCGGGGTAGCGGGGGGCTTTTACGAGCAGTACTTC.

V is TRBV5-1 and J is TRBJ2-7; TRBD1 agrees at 7 bases. V gave up 3 bases and J gave up 5 bases; unmatched junction bases: 11. The CDR3 is 15 amino acids. The germline gives CDR1 SGHRS, CDR2 YFSETQ. CDR3 nucleotides: TGCGCCAGCAGCTCGGCTGCGACAGGGCGAAACGAGCAGTACTTC. It yields the protein CASSSAATGRNEQYF.

This clone came up once. This chain links TRBV5-5 with TRBJ1-6, with TRBD1 matching over 8 bases. There are 17 residues in the CDR3. V dropped 0 bases and J dropped 3; count of bases not matched to a gene: 5. The germline CDR1 and CDR2 sequences are SGHKS and YYEKEE (reference sequence). CDR3 residues: CASSLGRGRIYNSPLHF. The DNA of the CDR3 is TGTGCCAGCAGCTTGGGCAGGGGGCGGATCTATAATTCACCCCTCCACTTT.

The rearrangement joins TRBV25-1 to TRBJ1-4; 8 bases agree with TRBD1. This CDR3 comprises 14 residues. CDR1 and CDR2 (germline): MGHDK, SYGVNS. V was clipped by 10 bases and J by 8 bases; unmatched bases: 12. Here the CDR3 DNA reads TGTGCCACCTCTCGGACAGGGACTGGGGAAAAACTGTTTTTT. Protein: CATSRTGTGEKLFF.

J is TRBJ1-5 and V is TRBV19; D unclear. The CDR3 length is 14 residues. CDR1 is LNHDA and CDR2 is SQIVND in the germline V gene (reference sequence). V was pared by 1 base and J by 6 bases, with 10 bases between. The CDR3 spells CASSIGSGIQPQHF. The DNA for the CDR3 is TGTGCCAGTAGTATAGGGTCGGGGATTCAGCCCCAGCATTTT. The full variable domain, in which reference TRBV19 and TRBJ1-5 provide the parts outside the CDR3, is DGGITQSPKYLFRKEGQNVTLSCEQNLNHDAMYWYRQDPGQGLRLIYYSQIVNDFQKGDIAEGYSVSREKKESFPLTVTSAQKNPTAFYLCASSIGSGIQPQHFGDGTRLSIL.

The chain joins TRBV6-2 or TRBV6-3 to TRBJ2-5; D is ambiguous. Germline V gene sequence: CDR1 MNHEY, CDR2 SVGEGT. V was trimmed by 0 bases and J by 5 bases, leaving 4 bases between them. This CDR3 has 12 amino acids. CDR3 DNA: TGTGCCAGCAGTTACTCGACTGAGACCCAGTACTTC. Its protein product is CASSYSTETQYF.

The chain recombines TRBV6-1 with TRBJ1-4, with D unresolved. Germline V CDR1 and CDR2: MNHNS, SASEGT. V lost 2 bases, J lost 3 bases, and 22 bases lay in between. There are 19 residues in the CDR3. The DNA of the CDR3 is TGTGCCAGCAGTGAATCTGGGCCAGGCCTCGTACGTGCTAATGAAAAACTGTTTTTT. It is translated as CASSESGPGLVRANEKLFF.

This chain links TRBV3-1 (or the pseudogene TRBV3-2) with TRBJ2-1; tentative D call: TRBD2 (5 bases). The length of the CDR3 is 14 residues. Germline V gives CDR1 LGHDT, CDR2 YNNKEL (reference sequence). V shed 2 bases and J shed 4 bases, with 9 bases lying between them. The CDR3 DNA reads as TGTGCCAGCAGCCAAACGACGGGGTACAATGAGCAGTTCTTC. Translation gives CASSQTTGYNEQFF.

V and J are TRBV7-9 and TRBJ2-7; TRBD2 might be the D (6 bases). Between the trimmed V and J ends, which lost 2 bases and 0 bases, there was a span of 11 bases. Germline CDR1 reads SEHNR; CDR2 reads FQNEAQ (reference sequence). The CDR3 is 15 residues long. CDR3 nucleotide sequence: TGTGCCAGCAGCTTAATAACTAGCAGCTCCTACGAGCAGTACTTC. Amino acid sequence: CASSLITSSSYEQYF.

The rearrangement joins TRBV27 to TRBJ2-2; 7 nucleotides line up with TRBD2. The CDR3 covers 15 residues. V trimming: 7 bases; J trimming: 5 bases; junction bases outside the gene matches: 10. Germline-derived CDR1 and CDR2 are MNHEY and SMNVEV (reference sequence). The DNA for the CDR3 is TGTGCCAGCACCTCCCCCAGGGAGGGGACCGGGGAGCTGTTTTTT. Protein product: CASTSPREGTGELFF.

The DNA for the CDR3 is TGTGCCAGCAGACCCGACAGGGCGAGGGAAGCTTTCTTT. Amino acids: CASRPDRAREAFF. The J gene is TRBJ1-1, the V gene TRBV6-5, with 7 bases aligning to TRBD1. Germline CDR1 MNHEY, CDR2 SVGAGI. The CDR3 totals 13 residues. The trim removed 6 bases at V and 8 bases at J, leaving 9 bases unmatched.

The chain is built from TRBV4-1 and TRBJ2-2; 8 bases agree with TRBD2. The V and J ends lost 0 bases and 3 bases, in that order; junction bases with no gene match: 3. The germline V gene has CDR1 MGHRA and CDR2 YSYEKL. CDR3 size: 16 residues. CDR3 DNA sequence: TGCGCCAGCAGCCAAGATCGAGCGGGGGACACCGGGGAGCTGTTTTTT. It is translated as CASSQDRAGDTGELFF.

The chain couples TRBV11-2 to TRBJ2-1; 10 bases are shared with TRBD2. The CDR3 spans 16 residues. V trimming: 5 bases; J trimming: 2 bases; junction bases outside the gene matches: 6. CDR1 and CDR2 from the germline V gene are SGHAT and FQNNGV. As DNA, the CDR3 is TGTGCCAGCAGCCCGAGCGGGAGGGCCCCCTACAATGAGCAGTTCTTC. Translated: CASSPSGRAPYNEQFF.

V usage is TRBV19 and J usage is TRBJ1-1; 10 bases map to TRBD1. The germline V gene has CDR1 LNHDA and CDR2 SQIVND (reference sequence). J lost 4 bases, V lost 7 bases, and 9 bases had no gene match. This CDR3 comprises 15 residues. The CDR3, as DNA: TGTGCCAGTATCCAGACAGGGGGCTTTTTCACTGAAGCTTTCTTT. The encoded protein is CASIQTGGFFTEAFF.

In nucleotides, the CDR3 is TGTGCCAGTAGTATAGATCAATTTGGGGGCTACGATGGCTACACCTTC. Protein sequence: CASSIDQFGGYDGYTF. The chain is built from TRBV19 and TRBJ1-2; D might be TRBD1 (6 bases). The V gene's germline CDR1 is LNHDA and CDR2 SQIVND (reference sequence). The CDR3 contains 16 residues. The V gene lost 0 bases and the J gene lost 6 bases, with 17 bases spanning the gap.

Here the CDR3 reads CASSSATAGNQPQHF. The CDR3 coding sequence is TGTGCCAGCAGTTCGGCCACTGCGGGCAATCAGCCCCAGCATTTT. The chain has TRBV28 and TRBJ1-5; D remains ambiguous. The CDR3 length is 15 residues. Trimming shortened V by 4 bases and J by 2 bases, and 12 bases separated the two germline ends. From germline, CDR1 is MDHEN and CDR2 SYDVKM.

In its sample, this clone was seen once. The rearrangement joins TRBV20-1 to TRBJ1-2, with TRBD1 as a possible D gene (5 bases). This CDR3 has 13 residues. The germline CDR1 and CDR2 sequences are DFQATT and SNEGSKA (reference sequence). V shed 3 bases and J shed 5 bases, with 13 bases lying between them. Written as DNA, the CDR3 is TGCAGTGCTAGTAGTCTTGGGGGGTATGGCTACACCTTC. Encoded protein: CSASSLGGYGYTF.

The chain is built from TRBV6-6 and TRBJ1-2; 7 nucleotides line up with TRBD1. This CDR3 spans 14 amino acids. Looked up from germline, CDR1 is MNHNY and CDR2 is SVGAGI (reference sequence). Germline trimming cut 2 bases from V and 4 bases from J; bases unmatched to any gene: 4. The CDR3 loop reads CASSYDRETYGYTF. DNA of the CDR3: TGTGCCAGCAGTTACGACAGGGAGACCTATGGCTACACCTTC.